This T cell receptor beta chain was captured by sequencing in a study of CD8+ T cells in alopecia areata. On the study more broadly: At a dose of 5 to 10 mg twice daily, oral tofacitinib was given to treated patients.

Germline CDR1 reads SEHNR; CDR2 reads FQNEAQ (reference sequence). V was pared by 5 bases and J by 1 base, with 14 bases between. This CDR3 spans 15 amino acids. cDNA serving as the sequencing template came from extracted, reverse transcribed RNA. The assay was immunoSEQ multiplex PCR, and TCRdb's table has in-frame clones only and misses some. The table records about 97,000 clones, more than 35% of them present only once. Study-wide results and caveats: Compared with normal scalp, lesional scalp had higher clonality and more expanded CD8+ clones.

The study team obtained lesional scalp punch biopsies and peripheral blood from alopecia areata patients. Turning to this clone: The antigen is unknown.

The sequence was collected from a human donor with alopecia areata. The chain has TRBV7-9 and TRBJ1-1; D perhaps matches TRBD1 (5 bases). Material for sequencing was CD4+ T cells sorted from blood. The CDR3 reads CASSPRRGPNTEAFF. Written as DNA, the CDR3 is TGTGCCAGCAGCCCGAGGCGGGGACCGAACACTGAAGCTTTCTTT.